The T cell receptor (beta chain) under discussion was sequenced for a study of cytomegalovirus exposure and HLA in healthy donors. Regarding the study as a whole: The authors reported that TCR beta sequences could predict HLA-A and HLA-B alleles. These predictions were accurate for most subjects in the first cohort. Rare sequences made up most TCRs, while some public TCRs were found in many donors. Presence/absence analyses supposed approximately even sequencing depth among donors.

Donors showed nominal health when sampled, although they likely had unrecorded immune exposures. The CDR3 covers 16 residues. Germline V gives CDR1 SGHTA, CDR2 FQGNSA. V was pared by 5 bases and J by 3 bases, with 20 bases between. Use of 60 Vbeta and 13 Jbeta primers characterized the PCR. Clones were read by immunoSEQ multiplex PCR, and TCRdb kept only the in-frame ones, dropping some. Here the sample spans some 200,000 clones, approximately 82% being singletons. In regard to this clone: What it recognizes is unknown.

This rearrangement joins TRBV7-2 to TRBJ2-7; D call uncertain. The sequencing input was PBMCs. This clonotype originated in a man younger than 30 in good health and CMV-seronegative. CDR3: CASSKNGPVFYYEQYF. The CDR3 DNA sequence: TGTGCCAGCAGCAAAAACGGTCCCGTTTTTTACTACGAGCAGTACTTC.